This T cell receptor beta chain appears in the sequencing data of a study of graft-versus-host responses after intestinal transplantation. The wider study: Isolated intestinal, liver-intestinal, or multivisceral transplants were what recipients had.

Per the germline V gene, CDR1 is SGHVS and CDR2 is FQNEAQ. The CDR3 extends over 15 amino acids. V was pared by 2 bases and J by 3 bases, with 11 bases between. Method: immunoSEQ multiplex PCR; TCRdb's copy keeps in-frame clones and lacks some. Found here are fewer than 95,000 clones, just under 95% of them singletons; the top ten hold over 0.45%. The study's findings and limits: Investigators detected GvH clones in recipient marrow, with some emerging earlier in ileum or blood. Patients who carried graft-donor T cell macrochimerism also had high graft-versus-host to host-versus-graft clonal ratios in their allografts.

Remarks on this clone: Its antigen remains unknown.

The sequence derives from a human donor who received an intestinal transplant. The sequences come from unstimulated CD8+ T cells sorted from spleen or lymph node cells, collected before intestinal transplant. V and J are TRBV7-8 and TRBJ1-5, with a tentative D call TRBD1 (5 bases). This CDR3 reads CASSLLSGPNQPQHF. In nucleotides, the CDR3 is TGTGCCAGCAGCTTACTGTCAGGGCCCAATCAGCCCCAGCATTTT.